The rows below give T cell receptor beta chains drawn from one sample of a study of cytomegalovirus exposure and HLA in healthy donors. Sequencing used immunoSEQ multiplex PCR; TCRdb keeps in-frame clones, though not all of them. The table has 210,000 or so clones, around 83% seen once. The sample comprised PBMCs. These receptors were collected from a girl aged 10 to 17 in good health and CMV-seronegative. Both conserved end residues are part of each CDR3. D genes are given only for firm matches. Clone size is shown for a subset of rows, as once, few, many or a class of expanded clone.

cdr3_nt cdr3_aa clone_size j_call v_call d_call
TGTGCCAGCAGCTTAAGCGGTCCCCAGCATTTT CASSLSGPQHF NA TRBJ1-5 TRBV7-9 NA
TGTGCCATCAGTGAGAACAACAATGAGCAGTTCTTC CAISENNNEQFF NA TRBJ2-1 TRBV10-3 NA
TGTGCCAGAAGCTTAGCCCTCGCCAGGGGTAGTTCACCCCTCCACTTT CARSLALARGSSPLHF NA TRBJ1-6 TRBV7-5 NA
TGTGCCAGTAGTATAGATGGCCCGGACAGACCGAACACTGAAGCTTTCTTT CASSIDGPDRPNTEAFF NA TRBJ1-1 TRBV19 NA
TGTGCCAGCAGTTTATCAGCCCTGGAAGCGTTATATAGCTATGGCTACACCTTC CASSLSALEALYSYGYTF once TRBJ1-2 TRBV27 NA
TGTGCCAGTAGTATCATACTTCAAGAGACCCAGTACTTC CASSIILQETQYF NA TRBJ2-5 TRBV19 NA
TGTGCCAGCAGCCTCGAGGACAGCGTTGGAAACACCATATATTTT CASSLEDSVGNTIYF NA TRBJ1-3 TRBV6-1 NA
TGTGCCAGCTCACCACAGACAGGGGGCCTCGAATATGGCTACACCTTC CASSPQTGGLEYGYTF NA TRBJ1-2 TRBV18 TRBD1
TGTGCCAGCAGCTTCGAGATGAACACTGAAGCTTTCTTT CASSFEMNTEAFF few TRBJ1-1 TRBV7-3 NA
TGTGCCAGCAGTTTATCTCTGGGGGCGGGCGGAAACACCATATATTTT CASSLSLGAGGNTIYF NA TRBJ1-3 TRBV28 NA
TGTGCCAGCTCACCAGAAGGCCCAGCGGGGGCGAGGAATGAGCAGTTCTTC CASSPEGPAGARNEQFF NA TRBJ2-1 TRBV18 TRBD2
TGTGCCAGCAGCCCGACAGTCCCAGCCTACGAGCAGTACTTC CASSPTVPAYEQYF NA TRBJ2-7 TRBV5-8 NA
TGTGCCAGCACCCCGTCAGGGGGAAATTTCTATGGCTACACCTTC CASTPSGGNFYGYTF NA TRBJ1-2 TRBV7-3 TRBD1
TGTGCCAGCAGCCCGGGACAGCTAGCCGAGCAGTACTTC CASSPGQLAEQYF NA TRBJ2-7 TRBV9 TRBD1
TGCAGCGTTGTCTCCAGGGAGGGTAACTATGGCTACACCTTC CSVVSREGNYGYTF once TRBJ1-2 TRBV29-1 NA
TGTGCCAGCAGTTCCACTACTTACAATGAGCAGTTCTTC CASSSTTYNEQFF NA TRBJ2-1 TRBV6-4 NA
TGTGCCAGCAGTTTGGTAGGGGGCAAGACGGATGGCTACACCTTC CASSLVGGKTDGYTF few TRBJ1-2 TRBV27 TRBD1
TGTGCCAGCAGCTTCGACAGGAACTACGAGCAGTACTTC CASSFDRNYEQYF NA TRBJ2-7 TRBV7-2 NA
TGTGCCAGCAGCCCCCAGGGGAACACTGAAGCTTTCTTT CASSPQGNTEAFF NA TRBJ1-1 TRBV7-3 NA
TGTGCCAGTATGGCGCTAGCGGGGAACACAGATACGCAGTATTTT CASMALAGNTDTQYF NA TRBJ2-3 TRBV19 TRBD2
TGTGCCAGCAGCCCCGGAGGGTCGGCAGATACGCAGTATTTT CASSPGGSADTQYF many TRBJ2-3 TRBV7-9 NA
TGCGCCAGCCGACTAGTGGGGACAGACCCTGGCTACACCTTC CASRLVGTDPGYTF NA TRBJ1-2 TRBV5-1 TRBD1
TGTGCCAGTAGTCCTTCGGTCGGGGATACTGAAGCTTTCTTT CASSPSVGDTEAFF once TRBJ1-1 TRBV19 NA